The text below deals with one T cell receptor (beta chain). Germline CDR1 is MNHEY and CDR2 is SMNVEV (reference sequence). Trimming at V came to 5 bases and at J to 8 bases, leaving 15 bases not matched to a gene. The CDR3 spans 17 residues. The data are from a study of cytomegalovirus exposure and HLA in healthy donors. The study ran its PCR with 60 Vbeta and 13 Jbeta primers. The method was immunoSEQ multiplex PCR; TCRdb's version includes in-frame clones alone and lacks a portion of them. The profile shows 150,000 to 200,000 clones, around 74% of them singletons. The gene calls are TRBV27 and TRBJ1-2; TRBD1 matches 12 bases. This sequence originates from a girl aged 5-17 years in good health and CMV-seropositive. The sequencing sample was made of PBMCs. The CDR3 region has the DNA TGTGCCAGCAGTCTAGGGACAGGGGGCGCCTCGAAAGAGGGCTACACCTTC. As protein: CASSLGTGGASKEGYTF.